Presented here are 24 T cell receptor beta chains from one specimen sequenced in a study of neurological immune-mediated disorders. One entry per CDR3 protein results from TCRdb running MiXCR on the 5' RACE reads. In the table there are 65,000 to 70,000 distinct CDR3 sequences, around 4.2% of which are singletons. The sample taken for sequencing was PBMCs. The receptors here all came from a man aged 25-40 years with multiple sclerosis.

This clonotype was observed at least ten times. The genes are TRBV12-3 or TRBV12-4 and TRBJ2-3; possibly TRBD2 for D (7 bases). With 0 bases removed from V and 1 base from J, the gap between germline ends came to 20 bases. The CDR3 has 19 amino acids. The CDR3 DNA sequence: TGTGCCAGCAGTTTAGCAGCCCACGGGGGCGGGAGACGCACAGATACGCAGTATTTT. Its translation: CASSLAAHGGGRRTDTQYF.

In its sample, this clonotype was seen many times. The rearrangement links TRBV20-1 to TRBJ2-2, with 8 bases matching TRBD1. Germline CDR1 is DFQATT and CDR2 is SNEGSKA (reference sequence). CDR3 length equals 14 residues. V lost 3 bases to trimming and J lost 3 bases; unmatched junction nucleotides: 3. In DNA form, the CDR3 reads TGCAGTGCTAGTGACAGGGGAGACACCGGGGAGCTGTTTTTT. Its protein is CSASDRGDTGELFF.

This clonotype was counted ten times or more. The chain carries TRBV5-5 and TRBJ1-1, with D tentatively TRBD1 (6 bases). This CDR3 spans 13 amino acids. Germline values: CDR1 SGHKS, CDR2 YYEKEE (reference sequence). The V end lost 4 bases, the J end lost 1 base, and 8 bases lay between the germline ends. The CDR3 DNA sequence: TGTGCCAGCAGCCGGACAGCGAACACTGAAGCTTTCTTT. The encoded protein is CASSRTANTEAFF.

This clonotype was counted ten times or more. The chain couples TRBV5-6 to TRBJ2-1; no definite D call. The CDR3 runs 13 residues. Trimming took off 4 bases at V and 6 bases at J, with 11 bases between the two ends. Germline V gene data show CDR1 as SGHDT and CDR2 as YYEEEE. The CDR3 loop is CASSLPIGNEQFF. As DNA, the CDR3 is TGTGCCAGCAGCCTGCCGATCGGCAATGAGCAGTTCTTC.

The table lists this clonotype with many counts. V and J are TRBV20-1 and TRBJ1-2; 7 bases are a match to TRBD1. CDR1 is DFQATT and CDR2 is SNEGSKA in the germline V gene (reference sequence). The trim removed 2 bases at V and 5 bases at J, leaving 8 bases unmatched. The CDR3 is 14 amino acids. CDR3 bases: TGCAGTGCTAGACCGTGGCAGGGGGTATATGGCTACACCTTC. Translating it yields CSARPWQGVYGYTF.

This clonotype has a count of ten or more. This chain joins TRBV7-9 and TRBJ2-5, with 7 bases aligning to TRBD1. Germline V gene sequence: CDR1 SEHNR, CDR2 FQNEAQ (reference sequence). J was trimmed by 2 bases and V by 5 bases; bases with no gene match: 5. CDR3 size: 14 residues. CDR3 DNA: TGTGCCAGCAGCAGAAAACAGGGGCAAGAGACCCAGTACTTC. Encoded protein: CASSRKQGQETQYF.

With regard to this clonotype: A much larger clone differs by one base, so this may be a read error. The V and J genes are TRBV5-1 and TRBJ2-3; possibly TRBD1 or TRBD2 for D (7 bases each). The germline CDR1 and CDR2 sequences are SGHRS and YFSETQ. Trimming cost V 1 base and J 3 bases, with 15 bases left between them. The CDR3 covers 16 residues. The CDR3 region is CASSLKQGGTTDTQYF. The CDR3 DNA follows: TGCGCCAGCAGCTTGAAGCAGGGGGGGACGACAGATACGCAGTATTTT.

This clonotype came up a few times. The V call is TRBV9, the J call TRBJ2-2, with TRBD2 identical over 11 bases. Germline CDR1 SGDLS, CDR2 YYNGEE. Trimming cost V 9 bases and J 4 bases; bases outside gene matches: 11. CDR3 length equals 16 residues. This chain's CDR3 is CATSALAGGPTGELFF. In DNA, the CDR3 is TGTGCCACCTCGGCTTTAGCGGGGGGGCCCACCGGGGAGCTGTTTTTT.

This clonotype was recorded many times. The chain is built from TRBV29-1 and TRBJ2-3, with D perhaps assigned TRBD1 or TRBD2 (6 bases each). The V and J ends lost 3 bases and 3 bases respectively, with 10 bases between them. CDR3 length equals 13 residues. In germline, CDR1 is SQVTM, CDR2 ANQGSEA. DNA of the CDR3: TGCAGCGTTGAGAGAGGGGGGACAGATACGCAGTATTTT. Protein sequence: CSVERGGTDTQYF.

This clonotype was seen many times. The CDR3 DNA reads TGTGCCAGCAGCCCAACATCAGGGAATTTAAGGAAAGAGACCCAGTACTTC. Its translation is CASSPTSGNLRKETQYF. This chain joins TRBV5-6 and TRBJ2-5, with D perhaps TRBD1 (5 bases). The CDR3 covers 17 residues. V lost 4 bases to trimming and J lost 3 bases, with 22 bases between them. CDR1 and CDR2 from the germline V gene are SGHDT and YYEEEE. The whole variable domain, filled in from reference TRBV5-6 and TRBJ2-5, reads DAGVTQSPTHLIKTRGQQVTLRCSPKSGHDTVSWYQQALGQGPQFIFQYYEEEERQRGNFPDRFSGHQFPNYSSELNVNALLLGDSALYLCASSPTSGNLRKETQYFGPGTRLLVL.

Ten or more counts support this clonotype. This chain joins TRBV5-1 and TRBJ2-3, with TRBD2 identical over 11 bases. Trimming cost V 2 bases and J 6 bases; bases outside gene matches: 5. CDR1 SGHRS and CDR2 YFSETQ come from the germline V gene. This CDR3 is 15 amino acids long. CDR3 sequence reads: CASSLKLAGEDTQYF. CDR3 nucleotides: TGCGCCAGCAGCTTAAAACTAGCGGGGGAGGATACGCAGTATTTT.

There are a few counts of this clonotype. A much bigger clone sits one base away, suggesting this may be a read error. The rearrangement joins TRBV10-2 to TRBJ2-7, with 7 bases that match TRBD1. The CDR3 is made up of 14 amino acids. CDR1 WSHSY and CDR2 SAAADI come from the germline V gene. CDR3 protein: CVSSETTGIGKQYF. CDR3 DNA: TGCGTCAGCAGTGAGACGACAGGGATCGGCAAGCAGTACTTC.

This clonotype was counted at least ten times. The rearrangement joins TRBV15 to TRBJ2-7; D unresolved. The germline V gene has CDR1 LNHNV and CDR2 YYDKDF (reference sequence). The CDR3 is 15 amino acids. The V end lost 0 bases, the J end lost 1 base, and 10 bases lay between the germline ends. The DNA of the CDR3 is TGTGCCACCAGCAGAGAGGTGAGGCTATCCTACGAGCAGTACTTC. Translation gives CATSREVRLSYEQYF.

Many counts were recorded for this clonotype. The chain joins TRBV6-5 to TRBJ1-2; D is perhaps TRBD1 (6 bases). Trimming shortened V by 5 bases and J by 10 bases, and 14 bases separated the two germline ends. CDR3 length equals 12 residues. The germline gives CDR1 MNHEY, CDR2 SVGAGI. The CDR3 DNA reads TGTGCCAGCAGTGACCAGGGGAGGGACTACACCTTC. Translated, it gives CASSDQGRDYTF.

Notes on this clonotype: A much more abundant neighbour one base away suggests this may be a read error. The V gene is TRBV7-9, the J gene TRBJ2-6; the D gene could be TRBD1 or TRBD2 (5 bases each). The CDR3 consists of 20 residues. Germline-derived CDR1 and CDR2 are SEHNR and FQNEAQ (reference sequence). CDR3 bases: TGTGCCAGCAGCCTTAGGAAAGGGCCTTCTCGAGGGAGTGGGGCCAAAGTCCTGACTTTC. It yields the protein CASSLRKGPSRGSGAKVLTF.

This clonotype was picked up many times. V gene TRBV7-3 combines with J gene TRBJ1-1; a weak D match, TRBD1 (6 bases). CDR1 and CDR2 (germline): SGHTA, FQGTGA. This CDR3 comprises 13 residues. V was shortened by 7 bases and J by 4 bases, with 13 bases between the two germline ends. CDR3: CASMGAGGTEAFF. DNA of the CDR3: TGTGCCAGCATGGGGGCTGGTGGCACTGAAGCTTTCTTT.

Worth noting for this clonotype: This could be a read error, since a much larger clone is one nucleotide away. The CDR3 region is CASSSDIMNTEAFF. CDR3 DNA sequence: TGTGCCAGCAGCTCGGACATCATGAACACTGAAGCTTTCTTT. The chain joins TRBV7-6 to TRBJ1-1, with D maybe TRBD1 (5 bases). CDR3 size: 14 residues. V was cut by 4 bases and J by 0 bases, with 9 bases left in between. In germline, CDR1 is SGHVS, CDR2 FNYEAQ.

The chain couples TRBV7-2 to TRBJ1-2; the D is unclear. This CDR3 is 15 amino acids long. Germline assignment: CDR1 SGHTA and CDR2 FQGNSA. Trimming removed 3 bases from V and 7 bases from J, with 18 bases in between. CDR3 sequence reads: CASSFIGSRLGGYTF. The CDR3, as DNA: TGTGCCAGCAGCTTCATAGGGTCTAGACTAGGTGGCTACACCTTC.

At least ten counts were recorded for this clonotype. The V call is TRBV20-1, the J call TRBJ1-5; no reliable D call. Trimming pared 3 bases from V and 1 base from J, leaving 13 bases between. The germline CDR1 and CDR2 sequences are DFQATT and SNEGSKA (reference sequence). The CDR3 loop spans 15 amino acids. CDR3: CSASITGGSNQPQHF. For the CDR3, the DNA is TGCAGTGCTAGTATAACGGGTGGAAGCAATCAGCCCCAGCATTTT.

Many counts were recorded for this clonotype. The J gene is TRBJ2-7, the V gene TRBV10-3, with TRBD1 identical over 7 bases. The junction had 9 bases not matched to a gene; V was cut back by 6 bases and J by 1 base. This CDR3 is built from 15 residues. Germline CDR1 ENHRY, CDR2 SYGVKD. The CDR3 DNA reads as TGTGCCATCAGCTTACTCGGGACAGAGTCCTACGAGCAGTACTTC. Its translation: CAISLLGTESYEQYF.

This clonotype was observed at least ten times. The gene calls are TRBV7-2 and TRBJ1-1; D not certain. Looked up from germline, CDR1 is SGHTA and CDR2 is FQGNSA. The CDR3 has 14 amino acids. Between the trimmed V and J ends, which lost 5 bases and 5 bases, there was a span of 15 bases. The CDR3 nucleotides read TGTGCCAGCAGCCCCCGGCGCGGTGGGACTGAAGCTTTCTTT. Protein sequence: CASSPRRGGTEAFF.

This clonotype was observed many times. The chain employs TRBV4-1 and TRBJ1-2, with D possibly TRBD1 on 5 matching bases. The CDR3 runs to 15 residues. Germline-derived CDR1 and CDR2 are MGHRA and YSYEKL. The V gene lost 2 bases and the J gene lost 3 bases, with 13 bases spanning the gap. Here the CDR3 DNA reads TGCGCCAGCAGCCAAAGCCCACAGGAGGACTATGGCTACACCTTC. Translation: CASSQSPQEDYGYTF.

This clonotype was counted many times. One end of the junction varies from germline; a read error may be responsible. This chain uses TRBV20-1 with TRBJ1-5; TRBD1 matches at 10 bases. In germline, CDR1 is DFQATT, CDR2 SNEGSKA (reference sequence). This CDR3 region has 16 residues. CDR3 amino acids: CSAIGTGADSNQPQNF. CDR3 bases: TGCAGTGCTATTGGGACAGGGGCGGATAGCAATCAGCCCCAGAATTTT.

This clonotype was picked up many times. CDR3 residues: CSARRRPYEQYF. The CDR3 coding sequence is TGCAGTGCCAGGCGGCGGCCCTACGAGCAGTACTTC. The rearrangement uses TRBV20-1 and TRBJ2-7; D is unresolved. CDR3 length: 12 amino acids. V lost 6 bases and J lost 2, with 11 bases in between. Germline CDR1 and CDR2: DFQATT and SNEGSKA (reference sequence).